The 2 T cell receptor beta chains below come from one sample, sequenced in a study of PD-1 blockade in classical Hodgkin lymphoma (TCRdb year 2020). The sample's time point label, in plain terms: cycle 4 day 1 (C4D1), after more than five weeks of nivolumab. Every trial patient had relapsed after autologous stem cell transplantation, and cohorts A, B and C differed in prior brentuximab vedotin exposure. To prepare the library, the immunoSEQ multiplex PCR assay was applied. TCRdb's version of the immuneACCESS table is confined to in-frame rearrangements and falls short of the full clone set. An unresolved V gene accounts for under half of the shortfall where checked; the remainder is of unknown origin. The sample data list about 28,000 clones, and about four fifths of these were observed just once. Together, the top ten hold roughly 17% of the sample. The specimen comprised peripheral blood mononuclear cells (PBMCs), sampled before the fourth cycle of nivolumab. These receptors were taken from a human donor with classical Hodgkin lymphoma.

This chain uses TRBV7-9 with TRBJ2-3; possible D gene TRBD1, 6 bases. The CDR3 runs to 15 residues. From germline, CDR1 is SEHNR and CDR2 FQNEAQ (reference sequence). The germline V and J ends were trimmed by 6 bases and 4 bases, with 17 bases remaining between them. In DNA form, the CDR3 reads TGTGCCAGCAGTCGGGCCCTTTCAGGGGCAGATACGCAGTATTTT. Protein: CASSRALSGADTQYF.

In its sample, this clone was seen once. The gene calls are TRBV5-4 and TRBJ2-5; a possible D gene is TRBD2 (6 bases). V lost 3 bases, J lost 5 bases, and 17 bases lay in between. Germline-derived CDR1 and CDR2 are SGHNT and YYREEE (reference sequence). The CDR3 is made up of 15 amino acids. CDR3 sequence: CASSSGGVGRETQYF. In DNA, the CDR3 is TGTGCCAGCAGCTCGGGCGGGGTAGGTAGGGAGACCCAGTACTTC.